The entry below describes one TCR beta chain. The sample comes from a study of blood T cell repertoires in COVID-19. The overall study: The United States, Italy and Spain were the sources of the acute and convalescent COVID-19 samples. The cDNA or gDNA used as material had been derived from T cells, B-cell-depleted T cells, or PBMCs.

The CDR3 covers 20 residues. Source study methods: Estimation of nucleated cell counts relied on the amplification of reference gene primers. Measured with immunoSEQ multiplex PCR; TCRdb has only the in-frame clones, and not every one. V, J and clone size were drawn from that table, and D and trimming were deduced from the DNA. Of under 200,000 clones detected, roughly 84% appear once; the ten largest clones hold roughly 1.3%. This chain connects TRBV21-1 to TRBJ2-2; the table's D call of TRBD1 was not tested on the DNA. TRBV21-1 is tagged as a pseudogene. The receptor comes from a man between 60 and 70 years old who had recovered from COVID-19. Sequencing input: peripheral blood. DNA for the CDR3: TGTGCCAGCAGCAGAAAAGGGGGGCAACGGACAGGCGCGAACACCGGGGAGCTGTTTTTT. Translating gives CASSRKGGQRTGANTGELFF.